The 27 T cell receptor beta chains listed next were all sequenced from one sample in a study of T cells in localized non-small cell lung cancer. Measured with immunoSEQ multiplex PCR; TCRdb has only the in-frame clones, and not every one. Counted here are 65,000 to 90,000 clones, less than 85% occurring once; the ten biggest clones make up about a fifth. This sample comprised PBMCs, obtained before any cancer treatment. These receptors were taken from a man aged 35-75 years with stage II squamous cell lung carcinoma.

This clone was recorded a few times. The chain combines TRBV19 with TRBJ1-2; 7 bases align to TRBD1. CDR1 is LNHDA and CDR2 is SQIVND in the germline V gene (reference sequence). This CDR3 region has 14 residues. With V trimmed by 3 bases and J by 2 bases, 3 bases remained unmatched. CDR3 protein: CASSMGTANYGYTF. The CDR3 region has the DNA TGTGCCAGTAGTATGGGGACAGCGAACTATGGCTACACCTTC.

The chain uses TRBV7-2 and TRBJ1-4; D gene ambiguous. The CDR3 has 14 residues. Trimming removed 5 bases at V and 4 bases at J, with 11 bases between. Germline CDR1 reads SGHTA; CDR2 reads FQGNSA. The CDR3 loop reads CASSLLEGNEKLFF. The CDR3 DNA sequence: TGTGCCAGCAGCCTACTGGAGGGTAATGAAAAACTGTTTTTT.

The chain joins TRBV5-4 to TRBJ1-2; a possible D gene is TRBD1 (5 bases). This CDR3 is built from 14 residues. Per germline, CDR1 SGHNT and CDR2 YYREEE (reference sequence). The V end was cut by 0 bases, the J end by 8 bases, with 14 bases between. CDR3 nucleotides: TGTGCCAGCAGCTTGGCTTCAGGGACTAAAGGCTACACCTTC. Amino acids: CASSLASGTKGYTF.

This clone was detected only a few times. The rearrangement joins TRBV11-2 to TRBJ1-2; 7 bases match TRBD1. Losses at the gene ends were 5 bases for V and 7 bases for J; bases not matched to a gene: 13. Germline loops: CDR1 SGHAT, CDR2 FQNNGV. The CDR3 runs to 15 residues. The CDR3 sequence: CASSPRQGPITGYTF. In DNA form, the CDR3 reads TGTGCCAGCAGCCCTCGACAGGGCCCTATAACTGGCTACACCTTC.

This clone turned up a few times. The gene calls are TRBV5-6 and TRBJ1-1; 7 nucleotides align to TRBD1. CDR1 and CDR2 from the germline V gene are SGHDT and YYEEEE. The CDR3 consists of 15 residues. The J segment lost 5 bases and the V segment lost 2 bases, leaving 9 bases of the junction unmatched. The CDR3 protein is CASSLVDRARTEAFF. CDR3 bases: TGTGCCAGCAGCTTAGTCGACAGGGCCCGGACTGAAGCTTTCTTT.

As to this clone: In the same sample, other DNA sequences code for this CDR3. V usage is TRBV5-1 and J usage is TRBJ2-3, with TRBD1 as a possible D gene (5 bases). Germline CDR1 is SGHRS and CDR2 is YFSETQ. The CDR3 loop spans 14 amino acids. Trimming took off 0 bases at V and 4 bases at J, with 9 bases between the two ends. CDR3 loop: CASSLGVGPDTQYF. CDR3 DNA: TGCGCCAGCAGCTTGGGAGTGGGGCCAGATACGCAGTATTTT.

Turning to this clone: One junction end disagrees with the germline gene, perhaps due to a read error. The rearrangement uses TRBV27 and TRBJ1-1; 10 bases align to TRBD1. This CDR3 region has 14 residues. Germline assignment: CDR1 MNHEY and CDR2 SMNVEV (reference sequence). The CDR3 here is CASSTGTGATMLSF. The DNA for the CDR3 is TGTGCCAGCAGTACGGGGACAGGGGCAACGATGCTATCATTT.

The chain employs TRBV9 and TRBJ2-5; no reliable D call. Trimming took 0 bases from V and 0 from J, leaving 9 bases between them. The V gene's germline CDR1 is SGDLS and CDR2 YYNGEE. This CDR3 spans 15 amino acids. The CDR3 here is CASSVEGWYQETQYF. The CDR3 bases are TGTGCCAGCAGCGTAGAGGGCTGGTACCAAGAGACCCAGTACTTC. Drawing the rest from reference TRBV9 and TRBJ2-5, the complete variable domain is DSGVTQTPKHLITATGQRVTLRCSPRSGDLSVYWYQQSLDQGLQFLIQYYNGEERAKGNILERFSAQQFPDLHSELNLSSLELGDSALYFCASSVEGWYQETQYFGPGTRLLVL.

This chain joins TRBV2 and TRBJ2-5; D may be TRBD1 (5 bases). Trimming stripped 3 bases from V and 4 bases from J, with 6 bases between. Germline CDR1 is SNHLY and CDR2 is FYNNEI. The CDR3 sequence is 12 residues long. DNA of the CDR3: TGTGCCAGCAGTGATCAGGGAGAGACCCAGTACTTC. It encodes CASSDQGETQYF.

This chain connects TRBV18 to TRBJ2-7; TRBD2 might be the D (6 bases). This CDR3 region has 15 residues. V lost 3 bases and J lost 3, with 15 bases in between. The germline V gene has CDR1 KGHSH and CDR2 LQKENI. CDR3 sequence: CASSPTLGRNYEQYF. The CDR3 DNA reads as TGTGCCAGCTCACCGACCCTCGGGAGAAACTACGAGCAGTACTTC.

This clone occurred once. The chain has TRBV6-4 and TRBJ2-7, with 8 bases that match TRBD1. Germline CDR1 is MRHNA and CDR2 is SNTAGT. J was trimmed by 4 bases and V by 4 bases; bases with no gene match: 3. This CDR3 contains 13 residues. The CDR3 coding sequence is TGTGCCAGCAGTGCTACAGGGGGTTACGAGCAGTACTTC. It codes for CASSATGGYEQYF.

This chain links TRBV7-9 with TRBJ1-2; TRBD1 is a possible D gene (6 bases). The length of the CDR3 is 15 residues. Germline CDR1 SEHNR, CDR2 FQNEAQ (reference sequence). The V end lost 5 bases, the J end lost 4 bases, and 17 bases lay between the germline ends. CDR3 DNA sequence: TGTGCCAGCAGCCAAAAGGGACACGACAGCTATGGCTACACCTTC. It encodes CASSQKGHDSYGYTF.

V and J are TRBV18 and TRBJ1-1, with 8 bases aligning to TRBD1. Trimming at V came to 6 bases and at J to 4 bases, leaving 4 bases not matched to a gene. From germline, CDR1 is KGHSH and CDR2 LQKENI. The CDR3 is 13 residues long. CDR3: CASSPDRATEAFF. Written as DNA, the CDR3 is TGTGCCAGCTCCCCGGACAGGGCCACTGAAGCTTTCTTT.

The chain links TRBV29-1 to TRBJ2-3; 12 bases agree with TRBD2. The V segment lost 0 bases and the J segment 5 bases; nucleotides outside the gene matches: 3. This CDR3 spans 15 amino acids. The germline gives CDR1 SQVTM, CDR2 ANQGSEA. In DNA form, the CDR3 reads TGCAGCGTTGAAGATCAGGGACTAGCGGGAGATACGCAGTATTTT. This sequence encodes CSVEDQGLAGDTQYF.

This clone has just one count. This chain joins TRBV19 and TRBJ1-5, with TRBD1 matching over 7 bases. The CDR3 is 16 amino acids. V shed 3 bases, J shed 1 base, and the junction held 6 bases outside the gene matches. Germline CDR1 LNHDA, CDR2 SQIVND (reference sequence). CDR3 DNA: TGTGCCAGTAGTATCGTCGGGACAGCAAGCAATCAGCCCCAGCATTTT. This translates into CASSIVGTASNQPQHF.

The J gene is TRBJ2-7, the V gene TRBV29-1; D is perhaps TRBD1 (5 bases). CDR3 size: 13 residues. Trimming pared 6 bases from V and 0 bases from J, leaving 12 bases between. From germline, CDR1 is SQVTM and CDR2 ANQGSEA. CDR3 in amino acids: CSVSQVNSYEQYF. For the CDR3, the DNA is TGCAGCGTATCACAGGTAAACTCCTACGAGCAGTACTTC.

This clone was observed a handful of times. The chain couples TRBV7-9 to TRBJ1-5; TRBD1 matches 7 bases. Trimming at V came to 4 bases and at J to 6 bases, leaving 6 bases not matched to a gene. This CDR3 comprises 14 residues. The germline gives CDR1 SEHNR, CDR2 FQNEAQ (reference sequence). This CDR3 reads CASSYRGVGQPQHF. The CDR3 nucleotides are TGTGCCAGCAGCTACAGGGGAGTGGGTCAGCCCCAGCATTTT.

The V and J genes are TRBV6-5 and TRBJ1-5, with 7 bases that match TRBD1. Unmatched junction bases numbered 6, after V lost 5 bases and J lost 8 bases. Per the germline V gene, CDR1 is MNHEY and CDR2 is SVGAGI. The CDR3 extends over 13 amino acids. This CDR3 is CASSRGLTEPQHF. CDR3 nucleotides: TGTGCCAGCAGTAGGGGGCTTACGGAGCCCCAGCATTTT.

The genes are TRBV7-9 and TRBJ1-3, with D uncertain. Germline V gene lookup returns CDR1 SEHNR and CDR2 FQNEAQ (reference sequence). The ends were cut back, 1 base at V and 7 bases at J, with 5 bases in the middle. CDR3 length: 12 amino acids. The CDR3, as DNA: TGTGCCAGCAGCTTAGTGGGGAACACCATATATTTT. Its protein is CASSLVGNTIYF.

The chain employs TRBV2 and TRBJ2-3, with D tentatively TRBD2 (5 bases). Trimming left V 4 bases short and J 1 base short, with 9 bases between. CDR1 and CDR2 from the germline V gene are SNHLY and FYNNEI. The CDR3 is 14 amino acids. Here the CDR3 DNA reads TGTGCCAGCAGTGCCGGGGTGGGCACAGATACGCAGTATTTT. This sequence encodes CASSAGVGTDTQYF.

This clone appeared a single time. The chain is built from TRBV6-1 and TRBJ2-7; 7 bases agree with TRBD1. The CDR3 extends over 14 amino acids. Germline lookup yields CDR1 MNHNS and CDR2 SASEGT. V was pared by 4 bases and J by 7 bases, with 10 bases of the junction left unmatched. CDR3 loop: CASSGYRGSGEQYF. The CDR3 DNA is TGTGCCAGCAGTGGTTACAGGGGATCGGGTGAGCAGTACTTC.

The chain couples TRBV30 to TRBJ2-1, with 9 bases lining up with TRBD2. The V gene's germline CDR1 is GTSNPN and CDR2 SVGIG (reference sequence). The length of the CDR3 is 15 residues. The ends lost 4 bases at V and 6 bases at J; junction bases unmatched: 10. CDR3 sequence reads: CAWNPASGASNEQFF. CDR3 nucleotide sequence: TGTGCCTGGAACCCCGCTAGCGGGGCCTCCAATGAGCAGTTCTTC.

This sequence joins TRBV6-5 and TRBJ2-4; tentative D call: TRBD2 (6 bases). Per germline, CDR1 MNHEY and CDR2 SVGAGI. The V gene lost 5 bases and the J gene lost 8 bases, with 13 bases spanning the gap. The CDR3 consists of 13 residues. CDR3 sequence (DNA): TGTGCCAGCAGTCCAACTAGCAGGGACATTCAGTACTTC. Translated, it gives CASSPTSRDIQYF.

This chain uses TRBV4-3 with TRBJ1-5, with 8 bases matching TRBD1. The CDR3 has 16 residues. Germline CDR1 is LGHNA and CDR2 is YSLEER. The V and J ends lost 0 bases and 5 bases, in that order; junction bases with no gene match: 6. The chain's CDR3 is CASSQDLGQGHQPQHF. CDR3 DNA: TGCGCCAGCAGCCAAGATCTAGGACAGGGTCATCAGCCCCAGCATTTT.

The CDR3 DNA reads TGCGCCAGCAGCGTCGGAGGACTTCAAGGGCATCCAAACAATGAGCAGTTCTTC. Encoded protein: CASSVGGLQGHPNNEQFF. The rearrangement uses TRBV5-1 and TRBJ2-1; the D gene is possibly TRBD2 (5 bases). Germline V CDR1 and CDR2: SGHRS, YFSETQ. The CDR3 sequence is 18 residues long. Trimming left V 4 bases short and J 5 bases short, with 25 bases between.

This clone was recorded only once. The rearrangement uses TRBV7-2 and TRBJ2-5; TRBD1 is a possible D gene (6 bases). The CDR3 runs 14 residues. Trimming shortened V by 3 bases and J by 5 bases, and 13 bases separated the two germline ends. Germline CDR1 SGHTA, CDR2 FQGNSA. CDR3 region: CASSFTGLGETQYF. DNA of the CDR3: TGTGCCAGCAGCTTCACAGGGCTTGGGGAGACCCAGTACTTC.

This sequence joins TRBV7-9 and TRBJ2-5, with TRBD2 matching 11 bases. V lost 2 bases, J lost 3 bases, and 8 bases stayed unmatched. CDR1 is SEHNR, CDR2 FQNEAQ, per germline (reference sequence). CDR3 length: 17 amino acids. CDR3 sequence reads: CASSLNGLAGGEETQYF. As DNA, the CDR3 is TGTGCCAGCAGCTTAAACGGGCTAGCGGGAGGTGAAGAGACCCAGTACTTC.